These 31 T cell receptor beta chains were all obtained from the same sample, sequenced in a study of blood T cell repertoires in COVID-19. Assay used: immunoSEQ multiplex PCR; TCRdb lists only in-frame clones, some missing. The sample lists under 300,000 clones, approximately 79% occurring once. The sample comprised peripheral blood. The receptors stem from a woman aged 80 or older with active or convalescent COVID-19.

The chain recombines TRBV5-6 with TRBJ2-7; 7 bases match TRBD1. Germline values: CDR1 SGHDT, CDR2 YYEEEE. J gave up 5 bases and V 4 bases, and 6 bases lay outside the gene matches. This CDR3 contains 13 residues. The chain's CDR3 is CASSPNRGDEQYF. The CDR3 bases are TGTGCCAGCAGCCCGAACAGGGGCGACGAGCAGTACTTC.

This chain joins TRBV19 and TRBJ2-2; unclear D gene. The V end lost 6 bases, the J end lost 2 bases, and 7 bases lay between the germline ends. This CDR3 is 13 amino acids long. Germline V gene data show CDR1 as LNHDA and CDR2 as SQIVND (reference sequence). CDR3 in DNA: TGTGCCAGTAGCAGGTTTAACACCGGGGAGCTGTTTTTT. Protein product: CASSRFNTGELFF.

The rearrangement joins TRBV11-2 to TRBJ2-7; TRBD2 matches at 9 bases. The CDR3 is 16 amino acids. The germline CDR1 and CDR2 sequences are SGHAT and FQNNGV. The J segment lost 5 bases and the V segment lost 5 bases, leaving 13 bases of the junction unmatched. The CDR3 DNA sequence: TGTGCCAGCAGCCCGCTAGGGCTAGCGGGATTCGACGAGCAGTACTTC. Its protein product is CASSPLGLAGFDEQYF.

This sequence joins TRBV19 and TRBJ1-1, with 8 bases fitting TRBD1. Unmatched junction bases numbered 12, after V lost 6 bases and J lost 3 bases. Germline V gives CDR1 LNHDA, CDR2 SQIVND (reference sequence). The CDR3 extends over 16 amino acids. The CDR3 nucleotides read TGTGCCAGTAGCCGACCGGGACAGGATCGGGACACTGAAGCTTTCTTT. Protein: CASSRPGQDRDTEAFF.

The chain uses TRBV5-1 and TRBJ2-3, with TRBD2 as a possible D gene (6 bases). The CDR3 has 14 amino acids. CDR1 is SGHRS, CDR2 YFSETQ, per germline. V shed 1 base and J shed 0 bases, with 6 bases lying between them. The DNA for the CDR3 is TGCGCCAGCAGCTTGAGCGGGAGCACAGATACGCAGTATTTT. Translated, it gives CASSLSGSTDTQYF.

The chain joins TRBV6-2 or TRBV6-3 to TRBJ2-1, with 8 bases that match TRBD2. The CDR3 extends over 15 amino acids. V gave up 5 bases and J gave up 7 bases; unmatched junction bases: 10. Germline V lookup: CDR1 MNHEY, CDR2 SVGEGT. The CDR3 sequence is CASSHGTSYSNEQFF. Here the CDR3 DNA reads TGTGCCAGCAGTCACGGGACTAGTTACTCTAATGAGCAGTTCTTC.

The chain uses TRBV11-2 and TRBJ1-1; no reliable D call. The V and J ends lost 5 bases and 6 bases respectively, with 10 bases between them. This CDR3 is built from 12 residues. Germline loops: CDR1 SGHAT, CDR2 FQNNGV. The CDR3 loop is CASSHPGSEAFF. In DNA, the CDR3 is TGTGCCAGCAGCCACCCCGGGTCTGAAGCTTTCTTT.

This rearrangement joins TRBV21-1 to TRBJ1-4. TRBV21-1 is given as a pseudogene. The CDR3 is made up of 14 amino acids. The CDR3 DNA follows: TGTGCCAGCAGCAAGGCCAGCGCTAATGAAAAACTGTTTTTT. Protein product: CASSKASANEKLFF.

The rearrangement joins TRBV5-1 to TRBJ2-2; TRBD2 aligns across 12 bases. With V trimmed by 4 bases and J by 6 bases, 4 bases remained unmatched. The V gene's germline CDR1 is SGHRS and CDR2 YFSETQ. The length of the CDR3 is 15 residues. DNA of the CDR3: TGCGCCAGCAGCGACGGACTAGCGGGATCCGGGGAGCTGTTTTTT. This gives the protein CASSDGLAGSGELFF.

The chain links TRBV11-2 to TRBJ1-3; 8 bases map to TRBD1. V shed 5 bases and J 4 bases; nucleotides not matched to a gene: 7. The CDR3 spans 15 residues. Germline CDR1 is SGHAT and CDR2 is FQNNGV. The CDR3 sequence is CASSADRGIGNTIYF. DNA for the CDR3: TGTGCCAGCAGCGCAGACAGGGGAATAGGAAACACCATATATTTT.

CDR3 DNA sequence: TGTGCCAGTAGCCCTGGACAGGGCCAAAAGGACACCGGGGAGCTGTTTTTT. Translated, it gives CASSPGQGQKDTGELFF. V is TRBV19 and J is TRBJ2-2; 8 bases are a match to TRBD1. V lost 6 bases and J lost 3; bases outside the gene matches: 12. In germline, CDR1 is LNHDA, CDR2 SQIVND (reference sequence). This CDR3 contains 17 residues. The whole variable domain, filled in from reference TRBV19 and TRBJ2-2, reads DGGITQSPKYLFRKEGQNVTLSCEQNLNHDAMYWYRQDPGQGLRLIYYSQIVNDFQKGDIAEGYSVSREKKESFPLTVTSAQKNPTAFYLCASSPGQGQKDTGELFFGEGSRLTVL.

The V call is TRBV7-9, the J call TRBJ1-2, with no clear D. The V end lost 1 base, the J end lost 6 bases, and 18 bases lay between the germline ends. From germline, CDR1 is SEHNR and CDR2 FQNEAQ (reference sequence). The CDR3 contains 16 residues. The CDR3 here is CASSLGTRGISDGYTF. CDR3 DNA sequence: TGTGCCAGCAGCTTAGGGACCCGGGGTATTTCAGATGGCTACACCTTC.

The chain combines TRBV5-1 with TRBJ2-4; 12 nucleotides line up with TRBD2. The CDR3 sequence is 18 residues long. Trimming cost V 1 base and J 0 bases; bases outside gene matches: 5. Germline lookup yields CDR1 SGHRS and CDR2 YFSETQ. CDR3 in DNA: TGCGCCAGCAGCTTGTGGACTAGCGGGATCGAAGCCAAAAACATTCAGTACTTC. This encodes CASSLWTSGIEAKNIQYF.

The rearrangement links TRBV2 to TRBJ1-2; D gene uncertain. V was shortened by 4 bases and J by 7 bases, with 16 bases between the two germline ends. This CDR3 region has 14 residues. Germline V gives CDR1 SNHLY, CDR2 FYNNEI. This chain's CDR3 is CASSARAPEGGYTF. CDR3 in DNA: TGTGCCAGCAGTGCCCGGGCCCCTGAGGGTGGCTACACCTTC.

This chain connects TRBV29-1 to TRBJ1-2; D may be TRBD1 (6 bases). Trimming stripped 2 bases from V and 2 bases from J, with 6 bases between. In germline, CDR1 is SQVTM, CDR2 ANQGSEA. The CDR3 totals 12 residues. For the CDR3, the DNA is TGCAGCGTTGAACAGGGGAACTATGGCTACACCTTC. This codes for CSVEQGNYGYTF.

This clone was seen a single time. This rearrangement joins TRBV4-1 to TRBJ1-2; 7 bases agree with TRBD1. The V gene end was trimmed by 3 bases and the J gene end by 2 bases; junction bases not matched to a gene: 6. This CDR3 is built from 15 residues. Germline-derived CDR1 and CDR2 are MGHRA and YSYEKL. CDR3 in DNA: TGCGCCAGCAGCCACAGGGACAGCCAGAACTATGGCTACACCTTC. This codes for CASSHRDSQNYGYTF.

This clone came up a few times. The rearrangement joins TRBV10-3 to TRBJ2-5, with TRBD2 as a possible D gene (6 bases). This CDR3 comprises 12 residues. Germline lookup yields CDR1 ENHRY and CDR2 SYGVKD. Trimming shortened V by 3 bases and J by 5 bases, and 7 bases separated the two germline ends. The CDR3 coding sequence is TGTGCCATCAGTGATGGGAGGGAGACCCAGTACTTC. It specifies CAISDGRETQYF.

V usage is TRBV6-5 and J usage is TRBJ1-6, with 7 bases matching TRBD1. Germline V lookup: CDR1 MNHEY, CDR2 SVGAGI. The V gene end was trimmed by 5 bases and the J gene end by 9 bases; junction bases not matched to a gene: 4. This CDR3 contains 13 residues. CDR3 sequence (DNA): TGTGCCAGCAGTACAGGGGAGCCTTCACCCCTCCACTTT. It is translated as CASSTGEPSPLHF.

The chain has TRBV28 and TRBJ2-2; unclear D gene. The germline V gene encodes CDR1 MDHEN and CDR2 SYDVKM. The CDR3 totals 12 residues. The V gene lost 6 bases and the J gene lost 5 bases, with 7 bases spanning the gap. The CDR3 DNA reads as TGTGCCAGCAGAGCACCAACCGGGGAGCTGTTTTTT. Its protein product is CASRAPTGELFF.

The rearrangement joins TRBV28 to TRBJ1-4; weak D call: TRBD1 (6 bases). Between the trimmed V and J ends, which lost 4 bases and 1 base, there was a span of 13 bases. The CDR3 is 16 amino acids. CDR1 MDHEN and CDR2 SYDVKM come from the germline V gene. The CDR3 coding sequence is TGTGCCAGCAGTTCCCTACTACAGGGAACTAATGAAAAACTGTTTTTT. This encodes CASSSLLQGTNEKLFF.

The chain joins TRBV10-3 to TRBJ2-7, with D perhaps TRBD1 (5 bases). Germline values: CDR1 ENHRY, CDR2 SYGVKD. The CDR3 is 12 amino acids. V was cut by 5 bases and J by 9 bases, with 14 bases left in between. CDR3 loop: CAISPWGRVQYF. CDR3 DNA: TGTGCCATCAGTCCTTGGGGCAGGGTGCAGTACTTC.

The genes are TRBV24-1 and TRBJ2-1; D possibly corresponds to TRBD2 (6 bases). Germline loops: CDR1 KGHDR, CDR2 SFDVKD. This CDR3 region has 16 residues. V was pared by 6 bases and J by 4 bases, with 18 bases between. The CDR3 here is CATSTLTRGSYNEQFF. DNA for the CDR3: TGTGCCACCAGTACACTAACACGGGGGTCTTACAATGAGCAGTTCTTC.

In this sample, this clone turned up a few times. The rearrangement uses TRBV29-1 and TRBJ1-2; D is perhaps TRBD1 (6 bases). Germline assignment: CDR1 SQVTM and CDR2 ANQGSEA. This CDR3 has 12 residues. V lost 5 bases and J lost 7, with 14 bases in between. The DNA of the CDR3 is TGCAGCGTTCCACAGGGATGGAGTGGCTACACCTTC. Translation: CSVPQGWSGYTF.

This chain joins TRBV19 and TRBJ2-2; D call uncertain. The germline gives CDR1 LNHDA, CDR2 SQIVND (reference sequence). CDR3 length: 14 amino acids. V lost 5 bases and J 3 bases, leaving 10 bases between the germline ends. The CDR3 bases are TGTGCCAGTAGTCCAGACACCCACACCGGGGAGCTGTTTTTT. Its protein is CASSPDTHTGELFF. Full variable domain (missing parts from reference TRBV19 and TRBJ2-2): DGGITQSPKYLFRKEGQNVTLSCEQNLNHDAMYWYRQDPGQGLRLIYYSQIVNDFQKGDIAEGYSVSREKKESFPLTVTSAQKNPTAFYLCASSPDTHTGELFFGEGSRLTVL.

The chain carries TRBV30 and TRBJ1-2, with D hard to call. The germline V gene has CDR1 GTSNPN and CDR2 SVGIG (reference sequence). The V end lost 0 bases, the J end lost 8 bases, and 13 bases lay between the germline ends. The CDR3 covers 13 residues. CDR3 DNA sequence: TGTGCCTGGAGTGTTGGGCCGAGTAAGGGCTACACCTTC. Translation: CAWSVGPSKGYTF.

The V and J genes are TRBV11-3 and TRBJ2-3; 10 nucleotides align to TRBD1. The CDR3 loop spans 16 amino acids. Germline lookup yields CDR1 SGHNT and CDR2 YENEEA. V lost 2 bases, J lost 3 bases, and 5 bases stayed unmatched. CDR3 sequence: CASSLTGTGVTDTQYF. CDR3 bases: TGTGCCAGCAGCTTAACCGGGACAGGGGTGACAGATACGCAGTATTTT.

The chain recombines TRBV11-3 with TRBJ2-1; 9 bases agree with TRBD2. Germline trimming cut 1 base from V and 9 bases from J; bases unmatched to any gene: 13. The CDR3 consists of 17 residues. Germline values: CDR1 SGHNT, CDR2 YENEEA. In DNA, the CDR3 is TGTGCCAGCAGCTTAGCCGGAGCGGGAGGCCACGAGGTTGAGCAGTTCTTC. Its protein product is CASSLAGAGGHEVEQFF.

This clone has only one observation. The chain combines TRBV28 with TRBJ2-2; perhaps TRBD2 as D (7 bases). This CDR3 region has 17 residues. The germline V gene has CDR1 MDHEN and CDR2 SYDVKM. Trimming stripped 6 bases from V and 6 bases from J, with 23 bases between. The CDR3 coding sequence is TGTGCCAGCAGGCCGGGGTTCGGGGGGCGTTTGTCCGGGGAGCTGTTTTTT. Translated: CASRPGFGGRLSGELFF.

The V call is TRBV10-3, the J call TRBJ2-5; a possible D gene is TRBD1 (6 bases). Trimming removed 6 bases from V and 2 bases from J, with 10 bases in between. Looked up from germline, CDR1 is ENHRY and CDR2 is SYGVKD. The CDR3 is 13 amino acids. The CDR3: CAISGQQQETQYF. The DNA for the CDR3 is TGTGCCATCAGCGGACAGCAGCAAGAGACCCAGTACTTC.

The chain employs TRBV9 and TRBJ1-2; maybe TRBD1 (6 bases). The CDR3 is 14 residues long. V was clipped by 1 base and J by 1 base, with 8 bases between them. CDR1 and CDR2 from the germline V gene are SGDLS and YYNGEE. This CDR3 is CASSVQGINYGYTF. CDR3 DNA sequence: TGTGCCAGCAGCGTACAGGGGATTAACTATGGCTACACCTTC. The variable domain in full, completed from reference TRBV9 and TRBJ1-2, reads DSGVTQTPKHLITATGQRVTLRCSPRSGDLSVYWYQQSLDQGLQFLIQYYNGEERAKGNILERFSAQQFPDLHSELNLSSLELGDSALYFCASSVQGINYGYTFGSGTRLTVV.

A single count supports this clone. The V and J genes are TRBV3-1 (or the pseudogene TRBV3-2) and TRBJ1-1; 10 nucleotides match TRBD1. V lost 4 bases to trimming and J lost 7 bases; unmatched junction nucleotides: 3. The CDR3 runs 13 residues. CDR1 LGHDT and CDR2 YNNKEL come from the germline V gene (reference sequence). In nucleotides, the CDR3 is TGTGCCAGCAGCCTCGGACAGGGGGTTGAAGCTTTCTTT. Translated, it gives CASSLGQGVEAFF.